One sample yielded the 14 T cell receptor beta chains listed below, sequenced in a study of T cells in Graves' hyperthyroidism and ophthalmopathy. The investigators amplified TCR beta CDR3 regions from RNA transcripts. A set of HTBI primers served as the primers for a first-round RT-PCR of the TCR CDR3. One entry per CDR3 protein, called by TCRdb with MiXCR from the multiplex PCR reads. The profile shows 400,000 to 450,000 distinct CDR3 sequences, approximately 15% of them singletons. The specimen was blood. These receptors came from a man younger than 35 with Graves' ophthalmopathy.

This clonotype occurred many times. The chain links TRBV5-6 to TRBJ2-7; D unresolved. There are 12 residues in the CDR3. The V gene lost 4 bases and the J gene lost 0 bases, with 5 bases spanning the gap. The germline CDR1 and CDR2 sequences are SGHDT and YYEEEE. The CDR3 DNA is TGTGCCAGCAGCGTCTACTCCTACGAGCAGTACTTC. Its translation: CASSVYSYEQYF.

In its sample, this clonotype was seen many times. J is TRBJ2-7 and V is TRBV20-1; 7 bases are a match to TRBD1. The CDR3 contains 19 residues. V was pared by 0 bases and J by 3 bases, with 20 bases of the junction left unmatched. Germline V lookup: CDR1 DFQATT, CDR2 SNEGSKA (reference sequence). CDR3 in amino acids: CSARDLERGPDVDYYEQYF. CDR3 coding DNA: TGCAGTGCTAGAGATCTGGAGAGGGGGCCGGACGTTGACTACTACGAGCAGTACTTC.

The sample holds many counts of this clonotype. V usage is TRBV5-5 and J usage is TRBJ1-2, with unresolved D. V was shortened by 4 bases and J by 3 bases, with 13 bases between the two germline ends. There are 14 residues in the CDR3. CDR1 and CDR2 from the germline V gene are SGHKS and YYEKEE (reference sequence). CDR3 sequence: CASSRAMWDYGYTF. As DNA, the CDR3 is TGTGCCAGCAGCCGTGCCATGTGGGACTATGGCTACACCTTC.

In this sample, this clonotype turned up many times. The V and J genes are TRBV4-1 and TRBJ2-1; possibly TRBD1 for D (6 bases). The V gene's germline CDR1 is MGHRA and CDR2 YSYEKL. V lost 0 bases and J lost 4, with 7 bases in between. The CDR3 runs 14 residues. This CDR3 reads CASSQEQGYNEQFF. Here the CDR3 DNA reads TGCGCCAGCAGCCAAGAACAGGGATACAATGAGCAGTTCTTC.

This chain joins TRBV5-8 and TRBJ2-1; 7 bases are a match to TRBD2. This CDR3 region has 15 residues. The V segment lost 2 bases and the J segment 4 bases; nucleotides outside the gene matches: 6. CDR1 is SGHTS, CDR2 YDEGEE, per germline. CDR3 sequence (DNA): TGTGCCAGCAGCTTTGAGGGAGGGTTATACAATGAGCAGTTCTTC. Its translation is CASSFEGGLYNEQFF.

Details on this clonotype: A read error is possible here, since a much larger clone lies one base away. The chain carries TRBV6-5 and TRBJ2-3, with D unclear. The CDR3 runs 13 residues. Between the trimmed V and J ends, which lost 0 bases and 4 bases, there was a span of 5 bases. CDR1 is MNHEY and CDR2 is SVGAGI in the germline V gene. CDR3 bases: TGTGCCAGCAGTTACTCGGTGTCAGATACGCAGTATTTT. Its translation is CASSYSVSDTQYF.

In this sample, this clonotype turned up many times. The V gene is TRBV20-1, the J gene TRBJ2-3; TRBD2 might be the D (7 bases). Germline CDR1 DFQATT, CDR2 SNEGSKA (reference sequence). The CDR3 is 15 residues long. V dropped 5 bases and J dropped 2 bases, with 17 bases sitting between them. The CDR3 loop is CSAGGGRGTTDTQYF. The CDR3 DNA sequence: TGCAGTGCTGGAGGGGGGCGGGGGACCACAGATACGCAGTATTTT.

The chain uses TRBV4-1 and TRBJ2-7; maybe TRBD1 (6 bases). Trimming took off 3 bases at V and 4 bases at J, with 10 bases between the two ends. Looked up from germline, CDR1 is MGHRA and CDR2 is YSYEKL. This CDR3 has 13 amino acids. CDR3 DNA: TGCGCCAGCAGCCAGCCTGGACAGTACGAGCAGTACTTC. This gives the protein CASSQPGQYEQYF.

This chain uses TRBV19 with TRBJ2-7, with TRBD1 matching 9 bases. J was trimmed by 7 bases and V by 4 bases; bases with no gene match: 5. CDR3 size: 13 residues. CDR1 LNHDA and CDR2 SQIVND come from the germline V gene (reference sequence). CDR3 amino acids: CASSTGTGMEQYF. Written as DNA, the CDR3 is TGTGCCAGTAGTACAGGGACAGGGATGGAGCAGTACTTC.

The chain joins TRBV12-3 or TRBV12-4 to TRBJ2-5, with no clear D. V dropped 6 bases and J dropped 5 bases, with 13 bases sitting between them. The CDR3 is 13 amino acids. The CDR3: CASSGLVRETQYF. For the CDR3, the DNA is TGTGCCAGCAGCGGATTGGTGAGGGAGACCCAGTACTTC.

This clonotype was seen repeatedly, ten times or more. The V and J genes are TRBV11-2 and TRBJ2-1; 7 nucleotides align to TRBD2. Trimming removed 3 bases from V and 4 bases from J; junction bases left unmatched: 9. The germline gives CDR1 SGHAT, CDR2 FQNNGV. The CDR3 has 16 amino acids. This CDR3 reads CASSLLSSGGYNEQFF. Written as DNA, the CDR3 is TGTGCCAGCAGCTTGCTTTCTAGCGGAGGTTACAATGAGCAGTTCTTC. The variable domain in full, with the rest retrieved from reference TRBV11-2 and TRBJ2-1, is EAGVAQSPRYKIIEKRQSVAFWCNPISGHATLYWYQQILGQGPKLLIQFQNNGVVDDSQLPKDRFSAERLKGVDSTLKIQPAKLEDSAVYLCASSLLSSGGYNEQFFGPGTRLTVL.

J is TRBJ1-6 and V is TRBV20-1, with no clear D. This CDR3 is 12 amino acids long. The ends were cut back, 3 bases at V and 6 bases at J, with 6 bases in the middle. Germline CDR1 and CDR2: DFQATT and SNEGSKA (reference sequence). CDR3 coding DNA: TGCAGTGCTAGTGGTGCTAATTCACCCCTCCACTTT. Its translation is CSASGANSPLHF.

This clonotype was seen ten or more times. V and J are TRBV18 and TRBJ2-3; D is unclear. CDR1 is KGHSH and CDR2 is LQKENI in the germline V gene. The V and J ends lost 0 bases and 4 bases respectively, with 5 bases between them. The CDR3 loop spans 13 amino acids. The CDR3 DNA sequence: TGTGCCAGCTCACCACCTAGTCCAGATACGCAGTATTTT. This translates into CASSPPSPDTQYF. Full variable domain (rest looked up from reference TRBV18 and TRBJ2-3): NAGVMQNPRHLVRRRGQEARLRCSPMKGHSHVYWYRQLPEEGLKFMVYLQKENIIDESGMPKERFSAEFPKEGPSILRIQQVVRGDSAAYFCASSPPSPDTQYFGPGTRLTVL.

V and J are TRBV5-1 and TRBJ2-7, with D perhaps TRBD1 or TRBD2 (5 bases each). V was trimmed by 7 bases and J by 1 base, leaving 15 bases between them. The CDR3 runs 14 residues. The germline V gene has CDR1 SGHRS and CDR2 YFSETQ. CDR3 coding DNA: TGCGCCAGCTCTCAGGTTGGGGGTTCCTACGAGCAGTACTTC. This gives the protein CASSQVGGSYEQYF.